The 32 T cell receptor beta chains given below trace back to one sample, sequenced in a study of shared clonotypes between healthy human individuals. Clones were read by immunoSEQ multiplex PCR, and TCRdb kept only the in-frame ones, dropping some. The repertoire holds about 1,900,000 clones, with approximately 94% as singletons. Naive CD8 cells were CD45RO-negative, positively selected for CCR7, excluding terminally differentiated effector memory CD45RA+ cells. Source material: naive CD8+ T cells sorted from blood. The receptors here all came from a man between 18 and 29 years old in good health.

The rearrangement joins TRBV7-9 to TRBJ2-3; the match to TRBD2 covers 8 bases. CDR3 length: 16 amino acids. V lost 5 bases and J lost 4; bases outside the gene matches: 11. CDR1 SEHNR and CDR2 FQNEAQ come from the germline V gene (reference sequence). The CDR3 DNA sequence: TGTGCCAGCAGCCGAAGGGGGAGCGGGGGCGCAGATACGCAGTATTTT. Translating gives CASSRRGSGGADTQYF.

CDR3: CASSESSVENTEAFF. CDR3 sequence (DNA): TGCGCCAGCAGTGAGTCGTCCGTAGAGAACACTGAAGCTTTCTTT. The genes are TRBV10-1 and TRBJ1-1; D not resolved. Germline CDR1 reads WNHNN; CDR2 reads SYGVQD (reference sequence). V was pared by 0 bases and J by 1 base, with 9 bases between. The CDR3 runs 15 residues.

This chain joins TRBV2 and TRBJ1-1, with TRBD1 identical over 7 bases. Germline assignment: CDR1 SNHLY and CDR2 FYNNEI. This CDR3 has 16 residues. V shed 11 bases and J 0 bases; nucleotides not matched to a gene: 15. DNA of the CDR3: TGTGCCGGAAGAGGACAGGCACAACTTATGAACACTGAAGCTTTCTTT. Amino acids: CAGRGQAQLMNTEAFF.

This chain joins TRBV2 and TRBJ1-5, with D possibly TRBD1 on 6 matching bases. Germline lookup yields CDR1 SNHLY and CDR2 FYNNEI. This CDR3 has 15 amino acids. With 5 bases removed from V and 0 bases from J, the gap between germline ends came to 11 bases. CDR3 in amino acids: CASSNRGVSNQPQHF. CDR3 bases: TGTGCCAGCAGTAATAGGGGGGTTAGCAATCAGCCCCAGCATTTT.

This sequence joins TRBV29-1 and TRBJ1-5, with D tentatively TRBD1 (6 bases). Germline CDR1 SQVTM, CDR2 ANQGSEA. V dropped 4 bases and J dropped 0 bases, with 19 bases sitting between them. The CDR3 runs 17 residues. The CDR3 nucleotides read TGCAGCGTTGTAGGGGACACTAGCCAATATAGCAATCAGCCCCAGCATTTT. It encodes CSVVGDTSQYSNQPQHF.

The genes are TRBV9 and TRBJ2-7, with 7 bases that match TRBD1. CDR3 length: 15 residues. Germline CDR1 is SGDLS and CDR2 is YYNGEE. Unmatched junction bases numbered 11, after V lost 3 bases and J lost 5 bases. The CDR3, as DNA: TGTGCCAGCAGCGCTACCGGGACAGTCCTTCACGAGCAGTACTTC. Translation: CASSATGTVLHEQYF.

The chain recombines TRBV4-1 with TRBJ1-5, with D perhaps TRBD1 (5 bases). V was cut by 2 bases and J by 3 bases, with 8 bases left in between. In germline, CDR1 is MGHRA, CDR2 YSYEKL. CDR3 length: 14 amino acids. The CDR3 DNA sequence: TGCGCCAGCAGCCAATCAGGGAACAATCAGCCCCAGCATTTT. This sequence encodes CASSQSGNNQPQHF.

This chain joins TRBV11-2 and TRBJ2-5; 9 bases fit TRBD1. The CDR3 is 14 residues long. In germline, CDR1 is SGHAT, CDR2 FQNNGV. V lost 2 bases to trimming and J lost 5 bases; unmatched junction nucleotides: 3. CDR3 nucleotide sequence: TGTGCCAGCAGCTTAACAGGGGGCTGGGAGACCCAGTACTTC. Its protein is CASSLTGGWETQYF.

The V gene is TRBV4-1, the J gene TRBJ2-7; D might be TRBD1 or TRBD2, each matching 6 bases. Trimming cost V 2 bases and J 2 bases, with 13 bases left between them. This CDR3 spans 15 amino acids. Germline assignment: CDR1 MGHRA and CDR2 YSYEKL. This chain's CDR3 is CASSQIEGGTYEQYF. Here the CDR3 DNA reads TGCGCCAGCAGCCAAATCGAGGGGGGTACCTACGAGCAGTACTTC.

The V call is TRBV19, the J call TRBJ2-1, with D possibly matching TRBD2 (5 bases). V lost 3 bases and J 4 bases, leaving 19 bases between the germline ends. The CDR3 totals 17 residues. Germline V gives CDR1 LNHDA, CDR2 SQIVND (reference sequence). The CDR3 loop reads CASSIPWAGDKYNEQFF. In nucleotides, the CDR3 is TGTGCCAGTAGTATCCCCTGGGCGGGTGACAAATACAATGAGCAGTTCTTC.

The chain recombines TRBV11-2 with TRBJ1-1; D remains ambiguous. The length of the CDR3 is 16 residues. V was pared by 4 bases and J by 6 bases, with 21 bases between. CDR1 and CDR2 from the germline V gene are SGHAT and FQNNGV. CDR3 protein: CASSSLLTALSPEAFF. The CDR3 DNA reads as TGTGCCAGCAGCTCGCTACTAACTGCACTGTCCCCTGAAGCTTTCTTT.

This rearrangement joins TRBV10-3 to TRBJ1-1; D is unresolved. V was pared by 2 bases and J by 0 bases, with 10 bases between. This CDR3 has 15 amino acids. The germline CDR1 and CDR2 sequences are ENHRY and SYGVKD. CDR3 residues: CAISELTLMNTEAFF. CDR3 DNA: TGTGCCATCAGTGAGCTTACGCTTATGAACACTGAAGCTTTCTTT.

The V and J genes are TRBV13 and TRBJ2-3, with D tentatively TRBD1 (6 bases). The V end lost 5 bases, the J end lost 6 bases, and 18 bases lay between the germline ends. There are 15 residues in the CDR3. Germline assignment: CDR1 PRHDT and CDR2 FYEKMQ (reference sequence). CDR3 DNA: TGTGCCAGCAGCCGACGTTCTGTAAGGGGGGATACGCAGTATTTT. Translation gives CASSRRSVRGDTQYF. The variable domain in full, with the rest retrieved from reference TRBV13 and TRBJ2-3, is AAGVIQSPRHLIKEKRETATLKCYPIPRHDTVYWYQQGPGQDPQFLISFYEKMQSDKGSIPDRFSAQQFSDYHSELNMSSLELGDSALYFCASSRRSVRGDTQYFGPGTRLTVL.

With regard to this clone: The sample contains more than one DNA sequence encoding this CDR3. The rearrangement joins TRBV9 to TRBJ2-1; unclear D gene. There are 16 residues in the CDR3. The V end lost 0 bases, the J end lost 0 bases, and 10 bases lay between the germline ends. Germline-derived CDR1 and CDR2 are SGDLS and YYNGEE. Here the CDR3 reads CASSVGGSPSYNEQFF. The CDR3 DNA follows: TGTGCCAGCAGCGTAGGCGGCTCACCCTCCTACAATGAGCAGTTCTTC.

The rearrangement links TRBV30 to TRBJ1-2; TRBD1 matches at 12 bases. CDR1 and CDR2 from the germline V gene are GTSNPN and SVGIG (reference sequence). The trim removed 5 bases at V and 8 bases at J, leaving 18 bases unmatched. This CDR3 region has 17 residues. As DNA, the CDR3 is TGTGCCTGGTACCTAGGGGTGTCGGGACAGGGGGCGGAAGGCTACACCTTC. This sequence encodes CAWYLGVSGQGAEGYTF.

The V call is TRBV13, the J call TRBJ2-4, with D tentatively TRBD1 (5 bases). The CDR3 loop spans 12 amino acids. Germline lookup yields CDR1 PRHDT and CDR2 FYEKMQ (reference sequence). Between the trimmed V and J ends, which lost 5 bases and 7 bases, there was a span of 9 bases. CDR3 nucleotide sequence: TGTGCCAGCAGCCTACAGGAGAACATTCAGTACTTC. Its translation is CASSLQENIQYF.

With regard to this clone: Compared with germline, one end of the junction differs, possibly owing to a read error. This sample includes further DNA sequences coding for the same CDR3. The CDR3 coding sequence is TGTGCCAGCACAGAGCAGAACACTGAGGCTTTCTTT. It yields the protein CASTEQNTEAFF. The chain has TRBV7-9 and TRBJ1-1; D remains ambiguous. The CDR3 totals 12 residues. Germline CDR1 reads SEHNR; CDR2 reads FQNEAQ (reference sequence).

This chain links TRBV6-5 with TRBJ2-1; D is ambiguous. In germline, CDR1 is MNHEY, CDR2 SVGAGI. This CDR3 is 13 amino acids long. V dropped 2 bases and J dropped 5 bases, with 7 bases sitting between them. As DNA, the CDR3 is TGTGCCAGCAGTTACAAACCCAACAATGAGCAGTTCTTC. Protein: CASSYKPNNEQFF.

A few counts support this clone. The chain is built from TRBV2 and TRBJ2-7; D remains unclear. The ends were cut back, 4 bases at V and 7 bases at J, with 8 bases in the middle. This CDR3 spans 11 amino acids. Germline assignment: CDR1 SNHLY and CDR2 FYNNEI. CDR3 nucleotides: TGTGCCAGCAGTGTGGACGGGGAGCAGTACTTC. It is translated as CASSVDGEQYF.

The chain employs TRBV25-1 and TRBJ2-7, with TRBD2 matching 14 bases. This CDR3 is built from 14 residues. Trimming at V came to 4 bases and at J to 10 bases, leaving 6 bases not matched to a gene. The germline V gene has CDR1 MGHDK and CDR2 SYGVNS. This chain's CDR3 is CASSGGLAGADQYF. The CDR3 DNA is TGTGCCAGCAGTGGGGGACTAGCGGGAGCCGATCAGTACTTC.

As for this clone: Within the sample, other DNA sequences also encode this same CDR3. The chain combines TRBV29-1 with TRBJ2-7; D perhaps matches TRBD1 (5 bases). The CDR3 consists of 11 residues. Germline V gene data show CDR1 as SQVTM and CDR2 as ANQGSEA. Trimming shortened V by 5 bases and J by 4 bases, and 9 bases separated the two germline ends. The CDR3 DNA is TGCAGCGTTAATCAGGGTTACGAGCAGTACTTC. Translation: CSVNQGYEQYF.

The genes are TRBV7-9 and TRBJ1-4, with unresolved D. V was clipped by 5 bases and J by 4 bases, with 5 bases between them. The germline V gene has CDR1 SEHNR and CDR2 FQNEAQ (reference sequence). The CDR3 runs 12 residues. The CDR3 sequence: CASSQRNEKLFF. The DNA for the CDR3 is TGTGCCAGCAGCCAACGTAATGAAAAACTGTTTTTT.

The chain is built from TRBV27 and TRBJ1-2, with D perhaps matching TRBD1 (5 bases). The germline CDR1 and CDR2 sequences are MNHEY and SMNVEV (reference sequence). V lost 2 bases and J lost 3, with 7 bases in between. CDR3 length equals 13 residues. The CDR3 nucleotides are TGTGCCAGCAGTTTAAAAGGGGACTATGGCTACACCTTC. It specifies CASSLKGDYGYTF.

The rearrangement uses TRBV5-4 and TRBJ2-7, with D possibly matching TRBD2 (6 bases). This CDR3 contains 14 residues. Trimming took off 4 bases at V and 2 bases at J, with 13 bases between the two ends. The germline V gene has CDR1 SGHNT and CDR2 YYREEE (reference sequence). CDR3 nucleotide sequence: TGTGCCAGCAGCCCCGGGGACTCCCCCTACGAGCAGTACTTC. Translated: CASSPGDSPYEQYF.

This rearrangement joins TRBV7-2 to TRBJ1-4, with TRBD1 matching 7 bases. The germline V gene has CDR1 SGHTA and CDR2 FQGNSA. CDR3 length: 15 amino acids. The V segment lost 5 bases and the J segment 4 bases; nucleotides outside the gene matches: 7. The CDR3 DNA sequence: TGTGCCAGCAGCCCGCAGGGGGGCTATAATGAAAAACTGTTTTTT. It translates to CASSPQGGYNEKLFF.

The chain couples TRBV5-6 to TRBJ1-5; D is unclear. Germline values: CDR1 SGHDT, CDR2 YYEEEE. Trimming took off 2 bases at V and 0 bases at J, with 6 bases between the two ends. The CDR3 length is 14 residues. CDR3 sequence (DNA): TGTGCCAGCAGCTTTGCAGATAGCAATCAGCCCCAGCATTTT. Its translation: CASSFADSNQPQHF. The full variable domain, with the rest looked up from reference TRBV5-6 and TRBJ1-5, is DAGVTQSPTHLIKTRGQQVTLRCSPKSGHDTVSWYQQALGQGPQFIFQYYEEEERQRGNFPDRFSGHQFPNYSSELNVNALLLGDSALYLCASSFADSNQPQHFGDGTRLSIL.

CDR3 sequence (DNA): TGTGCCAGCAGCTTTGAGAGTGGGGACGACTCGCAGTATTTT. The encoded protein is CASSFESGDDSQYF. The genes are TRBV7-8 and TRBJ2-3; D tentatively reads TRBD1 or TRBD2 (5 bases each). This CDR3 region has 14 residues. V lost 3 bases and J lost 10, with 17 bases in between. Germline CDR1 is SGHVS and CDR2 is FQNEAQ.

This chain links TRBV15 with TRBJ1-1, with 10 bases identical to TRBD1. The ends lost 0 bases at V and 10 bases at J; junction bases unmatched: 17. Germline values: CDR1 LNHNV, CDR2 YYDKDF (reference sequence). The CDR3 contains 18 residues. In nucleotides, the CDR3 is TGTGCCACCAGCAGAGATAGGTTTCTTAGGGACAGGGGCGACGGAGCTTTCTTT. Its protein product is CATSRDRFLRDRGDGAFF. The variable domain in full, with the rest retrieved from reference TRBV15 and TRBJ1-1, is DAMVIQNPRYQVTQFGKPVTLSCSQTLNHNVMYWYQQKSSQAPKLLFHYYDKDFNNEADTPDNFQSRRPNTSFCFLDIRSPGLGDTAMYLCATSRDRFLRDRGDGAFFGQGTRLTVV.

The chain employs TRBV7-9 and TRBJ2-6; no firm D call. The CDR3 loop spans 15 amino acids. Germline loops: CDR1 SEHNR, CDR2 FQNEAQ (reference sequence). V was trimmed by 3 bases and J by 0 bases, leaving 6 bases between them. The CDR3 loop reads CASSFKSSGANVLTF. In nucleotides, the CDR3 is TGTGCCAGCAGCTTTAAGAGCTCTGGGGCCAACGTCCTGACTTTC.

The chain has TRBV30 and TRBJ2-3; 9 bases fit TRBD2. J gave up 5 bases and V 2 bases, and 11 bases lay outside the gene matches. The germline CDR1 and CDR2 sequences are GTSNPN and SVGIG (reference sequence). There are 16 residues in the CDR3. CDR3 in DNA: TGTGCCTGGAGTCCTTCGGCGGGGGGGCCAGTAGATACGCAGTATTTT. Protein: CAWSPSAGGPVDTQYF. The full variable domain, with the rest looked up from reference TRBV30 and TRBJ2-3, is SQTIHQWPATLVQPVGSPLSLECTVEGTSNPNLYWYRQAAGRGLQLLFYSVGIGQISSEVPQNLSASRPQDRQFILSSKKLLLSDSGFYLCAWSPSAGGPVDTQYFGPGTRLTVL.

The rearrangement joins TRBV15 to TRBJ1-5; no definite D call. V lost 8 bases, J lost 2 bases, and 16 bases lay in between. From germline, CDR1 is LNHNV and CDR2 YYDKDF (reference sequence). The CDR3 loop spans 15 amino acids. Here the CDR3 DNA reads TGTGCCACCGACCCAGTGGGATTTGGCAATCAGCCCCAGCATTTT. It encodes CATDPVGFGNQPQHF.

This sequence joins TRBV11-2 and TRBJ2-4; TRBD2 matches at 11 bases. CDR3 length: 16 residues. The ends lost 0 bases at V and 7 bases at J; junction bases unmatched: 5. Germline CDR1 is SGHAT and CDR2 is FQNNGV. This CDR3 reads CASSLDSSGGWNIQYF. In nucleotides, the CDR3 is TGTGCCAGCAGCTTAGATTCTAGCGGGGGGTGGAACATTCAGTACTTC.